This passage covers 25 T cell receptor beta chains from one sample sequenced in a study of T cell repertoires in cytomegalovirus infection. TCRdb analysed the reads with MiXCR anew, one entry per CDR3 protein. The table includes about 150,000 distinct CDR3 sequences, about 31% detected once. These receptors' targets are unknown. The material was CD8+ T cells from cultured PBMCs, obtained from culture after CMV antigen stimulation. These receptors all stem from a human donor in good health (CMV status not recorded). Some clones in this sample may be carry-over from other donors' samples.

The chain links TRBV24-1 to TRBJ2-7; no clear D. The CDR3 extends over 14 amino acids. The V gene's germline CDR1 is KGHDR and CDR2 SFDVKD. Trimming removed 6 bases at V and 0 bases at J, with 11 bases between. The CDR3 DNA is TGTGCCACCAGTAAGACTGTTAGCTCCTACGAGCAGTACTTC. Its protein is CATSKTVSSYEQYF.

This clonotype was recorded once. It may be a read error: a sequence one base away is much more abundant. This chain uses TRBV20-1 with TRBJ1-1; D is undetermined. The V gene's germline CDR1 is DFQATT and CDR2 SNEGSKA (reference sequence). The CDR3 extends over 16 amino acids. The CDR3 loop is CSTRVADRPMNTEAFF. The DNA for the CDR3 is TGCAGTACTAGGGTTGCGGACCGTCCAATGAACACTGAAGCTTTCTTT.

The DNA for the CDR3 is TGTGCCAGCAGTCCCCTAGGGGGGTTCGGGCATCAGCCCCAGCATTTT. Amino acids: CASSPLGGFGHQPQHF. The rearrangement uses TRBV12-3 or TRBV12-4 and TRBJ1-5; possibly TRBD1 for D (6 bases). Trimming pared 5 bases from V and 5 bases from J, leaving 19 bases between. The CDR3 has 16 residues.

This clonotype was detected many times. J is TRBJ2-5 and V is TRBV29-1; D is perhaps TRBD1 or TRBD2 (5 bases each). Germline CDR1 and CDR2: SQVTM and ANQGSEA. This CDR3 is built from 17 residues. V dropped 7 bases and J dropped 1 base, with 25 bases sitting between them. The CDR3 DNA sequence: TGCAGCGCAGACCGGGACGCAGCCCTTACATTCCAAGAGACCCAGTACTTC. It yields the protein CSADRDAALTFQETQYF.

This clonotype was picked up many times. This chain connects TRBV9 to TRBJ2-4; either TRBD1 or TRBD2 may supply D (6 bases each). There are 15 residues in the CDR3. Germline V lookup: CDR1 SGDLS, CDR2 YYNGEE. Trimming removed 0 bases at V and 7 bases at J, with 14 bases between. CDR3 loop: CASSVEEGGLNIQYF. The CDR3 nucleotides read TGTGCCAGCAGCGTAGAGGAAGGGGGGTTGAACATTCAGTACTTC.

J is TRBJ1-2 and V is TRBV6-1, with TRBD1 as a possible D gene (5 bases). This CDR3 is 15 amino acids long. The V gene's germline CDR1 is MNHNS and CDR2 SASEGT. Trimming took off 8 bases at V and 3 bases at J, with 19 bases between the two ends. CDR3 bases: TGTGCCAGCGGAGGGGCGGGCGAGGGTTACTATGGCTACACCTTC. Translated, it gives CASGGAGEGYYGYTF.

There are a few counts of this clonotype. V gene TRBV19 combines with J gene TRBJ1-2; no clear D. Germline V gene lookup returns CDR1 LNHDA and CDR2 SQIVND (reference sequence). The CDR3 sequence is 15 residues long. V was shortened by 1 base and J by 2 bases, with 11 bases between the two germline ends. The CDR3 loop is CASSIAARSNYGYTF. For the CDR3, the DNA is TGTGCCAGTAGTATAGCCGCCAGGAGCAACTATGGCTACACCTTC.

This clonotype occurred a few times. This chain joins TRBV3-1 and TRBJ2-3, with a tentative D call TRBD2 (6 bases). The V gene's germline CDR1 is LGHDT and CDR2 YNNKEL (reference sequence). The V and J ends lost 1 base and 3 bases respectively, with 14 bases between them. The CDR3 spans 16 residues. The CDR3 sequence is CASSQGVAERTDTQYF. As DNA, the CDR3 is TGTGCCAGCAGCCAAGGGGTAGCGGAAAGAACAGATACGCAGTATTTT.

The genes are TRBV9 and TRBJ1-2, with D unresolved. The CDR3 sequence is 12 residues long. V lost 6 bases and J lost 5, with 11 bases in between. Per germline, CDR1 SGDLS and CDR2 YYNGEE. The CDR3 reads CASNDRVYGYTF. CDR3 bases: TGTGCCAGCAACGACCGCGTTTATGGCTACACCTTC.

V and J are TRBV2 and TRBJ2-1; 8 bases match TRBD2. Germline V lookup: CDR1 SNHLY, CDR2 FYNNEI. V lost 4 bases and J lost 0; bases outside the gene matches: 8. This CDR3 region has 17 residues. CDR3 DNA sequence: TGTGCCAGCAGTGGATCGATAGCGGGGAGCTCCTACAATGAGCAGTTCTTC. Amino acid sequence: CASSGSIAGSSYNEQFF. Based on the CDR3 plus reference TRBV2 and TRBJ2-1, the full variable domain is EPEVTQTPSHQVTQMGQEVILRCVPISNHLYFYWYRQILGQKVEFLVSFYNNEISEKSEIFDDQFSVERPDGSNFTLKIRSTKLEDSAMYFCASSGSIAGSSYNEQFFGPGTRLTVL.

This clonotype has ten or more counts. The V and J genes are TRBV4-1 and TRBJ1-5, with TRBD1 as a possible D gene (6 bases). Germline V gives CDR1 MGHRA, CDR2 YSYEKL. This CDR3 is 15 amino acids long. V was clipped by 3 bases and J by 3 bases, with 12 bases between them. The CDR3 spells CASSHITGHNQPQHF. In DNA, the CDR3 is TGCGCCAGCAGCCATATTACAGGGCACAATCAGCCCCAGCATTTT.

This chain joins TRBV19 and TRBJ1-1; tentative D call: TRBD1 (5 bases). CDR1 and CDR2 (germline): LNHDA, SQIVND (reference sequence). The V end lost 1 base, the J end lost 0 bases, and 12 bases lay between the germline ends. The CDR3 extends over 16 amino acids. CDR3 DNA sequence: TGTGCCAGTAGTATAGGCCAGGGCCCCCTGAACACTGAAGCTTTCTTT. It encodes CASSIGQGPLNTEAFF.

The CDR3 DNA sequence: TGTGCCAGCAGTCCTACTCTCAATGAGCAGTTCTTC. This codes for CASSPTLNEQFF. The V call is TRBV27, the J call TRBJ2-1; D uncertain. The germline gives CDR1 MNHEY, CDR2 SMNVEV (reference sequence). Trimming took off 5 bases at V and 6 bases at J, with 8 bases between the two ends. The CDR3 spans 12 residues.

The chain uses TRBV12-3 or TRBV12-4 and TRBJ1-5, with no clear D. Trimming took off 3 bases at V and 0 bases at J, with 9 bases between the two ends. The length of the CDR3 is 15 residues. In DNA form, the CDR3 reads TGTGCCAGCAGTTTTGAGGCAGATAGCAATCAGCCCCAGCATTTT. It is translated as CASSFEADSNQPQHF.

This chain uses TRBV28 with TRBJ1-4; a possible D gene is TRBD1 (5 bases). The V gene lost 6 bases and the J gene lost 6 bases, with 17 bases spanning the gap. Germline V lookup: CDR1 MDHEN, CDR2 SYDVKM. The CDR3 sequence is 15 residues long. This CDR3 reads CASSTFRGSHEKLFF. The CDR3 DNA is TGTGCCAGCAGCACCTTCCGGGGGAGCCATGAAAAACTGTTTTTT.

The CDR3 spells CAISESRASGGQETQYF. CDR3 DNA: TGTGCCATCAGTGAGTCAAGGGCCAGCGGGGGACAAGAGACCCAGTACTTC. The gene calls are TRBV10-3 and TRBJ2-5; 8 bases agree with TRBD2. The CDR3 covers 17 residues. Germline trimming cut 0 bases from V and 2 bases from J; bases unmatched to any gene: 8. CDR1 is ENHRY, CDR2 SYGVKD, per germline.

This clonotype was seen more than once but under ten times. The chain uses TRBV7-9 and TRBJ2-2; 7 positions agree with TRBD1. Germline CDR1 SEHNR, CDR2 FQNEAQ (reference sequence). Trimming removed 5 bases from V and 2 bases from J; junction bases left unmatched: 5. This CDR3 has 15 amino acids. CDR3 bases: TGTGCCAGCAGCCCCCGGGACAGAAACACCGGGGAGCTGTTTTTT. Translation gives CASSPRDRNTGELFF.

The chain has TRBV12-3 or TRBV12-4 and TRBJ2-7, with D uncertain. V was cut by 3 bases and J by 3 bases, with 9 bases left in between. The CDR3 totals 13 residues. DNA for the CDR3: TGTGCCAGCAGTTTTAGTCCTATCTACGAGCAGTACTTC. It encodes CASSFSPIYEQYF.

The rearrangement joins TRBV4-1 to TRBJ2-2; 13 positions match TRBD2. The J segment lost 5 bases and the V segment lost 0 bases, leaving 12 bases of the junction unmatched. From germline, CDR1 is MGHRA and CDR2 YSYEKL. The CDR3 covers 20 residues. This CDR3 is CASSQEITSGGAVGTGELFF. The CDR3, as DNA: TGCGCCAGCAGCCAAGAAATTACTAGCGGGGGGGCAGTAGGTACCGGGGAGCTGTTTTTT.

The chain employs TRBV12-3 or TRBV12-4 and TRBJ2-1; D unresolved. CDR3 size: 13 residues. Between the trimmed V and J ends, which lost 3 bases and 8 bases, there was a span of 11 bases. The CDR3 nucleotides read TGTGCCAGCAGTTTCTCCCGGATAGATGAGCAGTTCTTC. This encodes CASSFSRIDEQFF.

The rearrangement joins TRBV5-1 to TRBJ2-7, with D possibly being TRBD1 (7 bases). Trimming removed 4 bases at V and 6 bases at J, with 17 bases between. The CDR3 length is 14 residues. From germline, CDR1 is SGHRS and CDR2 YFSETQ. The CDR3 loop reads CASSLRDSDAEQYF. In nucleotides, the CDR3 is TGCGCCAGCAGCCTGCGGGACAGCGATGCCGAGCAGTACTTC.

The genes are TRBV6-5 and TRBJ2-1, with D maybe TRBD2 (6 bases). The V gene lost 6 bases and the J gene lost 6 bases, with 12 bases spanning the gap. Germline V gene lookup returns CDR1 MNHEY and CDR2 SVGAGI. There are 13 residues in the CDR3. CDR3: CASSHPGGNEQFF. DNA for the CDR3: TGTGCCAGCAGCCACCCCGGGGGCAATGAGCAGTTCTTC.

This clonotype appeared a few times. The chain joins TRBV2 to TRBJ1-5, with D perhaps TRBD1 (6 bases). The CDR3 is 13 amino acids. Per the germline V gene, CDR1 is SNHLY and CDR2 is FYNNEI. V was pared by 9 bases and J by 6 bases, with 15 bases between. CDR3 bases: TGTGCCAGTACCTACAGGGAACGTCAGCCCCAGCATTTT. Protein: CASTYRERQPQHF.

V gene TRBV2 combines with J gene TRBJ2-5, with 8 bases matching TRBD2. V lost 2 bases and J lost 1; bases outside the gene matches: 9. CDR1 SNHLY and CDR2 FYNNEI come from the germline V gene. The CDR3 length is 17 residues. CDR3 residues: CASSERLGLASQETQYF. DNA of the CDR3: TGTGCCAGCAGTGAAAGATTAGGACTAGCATCCCAAGAGACCCAGTACTTC.

The chain is built from TRBV2 and TRBJ1-5, with D tentatively TRBD1 (5 bases). The CDR3 spans 16 residues. Per germline, CDR1 SNHLY and CDR2 FYNNEI. Trimming shortened V by 6 bases and J by 1 base, and 16 bases separated the two germline ends. The chain's CDR3 is CASSRLIRESNQPQHF. DNA of the CDR3: TGTGCCAGCAGCCGCCTTATCAGGGAGAGCAATCAGCCCCAGCATTTT.